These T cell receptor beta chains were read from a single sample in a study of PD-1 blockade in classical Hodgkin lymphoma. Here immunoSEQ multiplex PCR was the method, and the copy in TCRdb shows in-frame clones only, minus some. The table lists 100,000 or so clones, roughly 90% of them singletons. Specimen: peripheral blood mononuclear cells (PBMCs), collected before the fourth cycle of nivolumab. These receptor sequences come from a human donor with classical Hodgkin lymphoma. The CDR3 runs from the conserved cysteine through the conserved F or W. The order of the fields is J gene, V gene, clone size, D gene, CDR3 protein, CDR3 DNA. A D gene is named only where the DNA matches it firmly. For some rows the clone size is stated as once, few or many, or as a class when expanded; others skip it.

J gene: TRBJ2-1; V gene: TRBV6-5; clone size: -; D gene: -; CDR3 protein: CASSYQPPRTSNEQFF; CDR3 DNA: TGTGCCAGCAGTTATCAGCCCCCCAGGACATCAAATGAGCAGTTCTTC
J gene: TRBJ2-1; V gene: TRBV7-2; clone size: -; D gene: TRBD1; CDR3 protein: CASSNLLDRVHNEQFF; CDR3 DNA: TGTGCCAGCAGCAACCTCTTGGACAGGGTTCACAATGAGCAGTTCTTC
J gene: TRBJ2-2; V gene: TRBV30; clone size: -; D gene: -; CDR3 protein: CALDRLANTGELFF; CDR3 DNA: TGTGCCTTGGACCGGTTAGCGAACACCGGGGAGCTGTTTTTT
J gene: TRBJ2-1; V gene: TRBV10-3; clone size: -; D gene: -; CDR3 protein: CAISESGRTSYNEQFF; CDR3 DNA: TGTGCCATCAGTGAGTCTGGCCGCACCTCCTACAATGAGCAGTTCTTC
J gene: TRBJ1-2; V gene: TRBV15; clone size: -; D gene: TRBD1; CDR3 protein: CATSRGQGVYGYTF; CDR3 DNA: TGTGCCACCAGCAGGGGACAGGGAGTGTATGGCTACACCTTC
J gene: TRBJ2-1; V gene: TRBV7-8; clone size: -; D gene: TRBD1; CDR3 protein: CASSLGTGHNEQFF; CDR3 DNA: TGTGCCAGCAGCCTCGGGACAGGCCACAATGAGCAGTTCTTC
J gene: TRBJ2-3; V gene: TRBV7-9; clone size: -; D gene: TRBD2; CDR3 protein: CASSLVPSGSSDTQYF; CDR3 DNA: TGTGCCAGCAGCTTAGTCCCCAGCGGGAGTTCAGATACGCAGTATTTT
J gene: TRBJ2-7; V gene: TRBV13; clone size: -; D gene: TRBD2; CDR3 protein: CASSRRLAGVYEQYF; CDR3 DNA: TGTGCCAGCAGCCGCAGACTAGCGGGAGTTTACGAGCAGTACTTC
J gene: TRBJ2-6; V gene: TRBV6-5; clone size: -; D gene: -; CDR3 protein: CASSPRSSGANVLTF; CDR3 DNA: TGTGCCAGCAGTCCCCGGAGCTCTGGGGCCAACGTCCTGACTTTC
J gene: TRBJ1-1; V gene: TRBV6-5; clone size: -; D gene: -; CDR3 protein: CASKKTGNTEAFF; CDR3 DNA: TGTGCCAGCAAAAAGACAGGGAACACTGAAGCTTTCTTT
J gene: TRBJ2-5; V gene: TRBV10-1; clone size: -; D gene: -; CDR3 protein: CASSDGGWYQETQYF; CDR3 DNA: TGCGCCAGCAGTGACGGCGGGTGGTACCAAGAGACCCAGTACTTC
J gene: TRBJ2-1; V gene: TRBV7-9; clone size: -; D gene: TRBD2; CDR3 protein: CASSYPPREGLHEQFF; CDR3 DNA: TGTGCCAGCAGCTACCCTCCACGGGAGGGCCTCCATGAGCAGTTCTTC
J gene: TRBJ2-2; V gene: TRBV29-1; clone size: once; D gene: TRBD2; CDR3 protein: CSVETRLAGGTGELFF; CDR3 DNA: TGCAGCGTTGAAACCCGACTAGCGGGAGGCACCGGGGAGCTGTTTTTT
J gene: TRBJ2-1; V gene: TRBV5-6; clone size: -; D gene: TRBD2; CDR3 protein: CASSLLLAVYNEQFF; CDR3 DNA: TGTGCCAGCAGCTTGTTACTAGCGGTCTACAATGAGCAGTTCTTC
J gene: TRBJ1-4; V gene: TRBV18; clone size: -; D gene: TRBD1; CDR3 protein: CASSPMTGVGEKLFF; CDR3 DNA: TGTGCCAGCTCCCCTATGACAGGGGTCGGTGAAAAACTGTTTTTT
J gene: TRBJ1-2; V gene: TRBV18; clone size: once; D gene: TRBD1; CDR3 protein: CASSLDPRTGLWYGYTF; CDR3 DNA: TGTGCCAGCTCACTGGACCCCCGGACAGGGCTTTGGTATGGCTACACCTTC
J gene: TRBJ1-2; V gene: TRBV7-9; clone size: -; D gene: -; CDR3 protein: CASSSSPHTNYGYTF; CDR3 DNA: TGTGCCAGCAGCTCTTCCCCCCATACTAACTATGGCTACACCTTC
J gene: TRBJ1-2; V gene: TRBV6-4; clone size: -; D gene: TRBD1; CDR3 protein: CASSDSYRTGQVYGYTF; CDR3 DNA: TGTGCCAGCAGTGACTCGTATCGTACAGGACAGGTCTATGGCTACACCTTC
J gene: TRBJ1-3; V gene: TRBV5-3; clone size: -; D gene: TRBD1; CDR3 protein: CARSSTGVGNTIYF; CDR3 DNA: TGTGCCAGAAGCTCCACAGGGGTCGGAAACACCATATATTTT
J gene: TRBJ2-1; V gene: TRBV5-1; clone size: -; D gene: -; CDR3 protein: CASSLAPGAEQFF; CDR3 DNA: TGCGCCAGCAGCTTGGCCCCTGGCGCAGAGCAGTTCTTC
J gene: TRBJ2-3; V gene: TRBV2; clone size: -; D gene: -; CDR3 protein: CASSEQTDTQYF; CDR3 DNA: TGTGCCAGCAGTGAACAGACAGATACGCAGTATTTT
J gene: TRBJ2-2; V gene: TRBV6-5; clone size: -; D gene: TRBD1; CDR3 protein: CASSPGTGNTGELFF; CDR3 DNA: TGTGCCAGCAGTCCCGGGACAGGGAACACCGGGGAGCTGTTTTTT
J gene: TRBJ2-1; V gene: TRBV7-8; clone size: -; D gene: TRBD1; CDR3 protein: CASSLGSWTGSSEQFF; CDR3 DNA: TGTGCCAGCAGCTTAGGGTCCTGGACAGGGAGTAGTGAGCAGTTCTTC
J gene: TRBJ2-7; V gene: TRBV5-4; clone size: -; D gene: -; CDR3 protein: CASSLEGSMGEQYF; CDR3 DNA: TGTGCCAGCAGCTTGGAAGGTAGCATGGGCGAGCAGTACTTC
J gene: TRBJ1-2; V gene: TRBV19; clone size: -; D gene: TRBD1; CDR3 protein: CASRDMGTGYGYTF; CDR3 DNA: TGTGCCAGTAGAGACATGGGGACAGGGTATGGCTACACCTTC
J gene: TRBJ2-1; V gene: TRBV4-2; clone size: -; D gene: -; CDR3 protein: CASGATQGYNEQFF; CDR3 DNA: TGTGCCAGCGGCGCCACCCAGGGCTACAATGAGCAGTTCTTC
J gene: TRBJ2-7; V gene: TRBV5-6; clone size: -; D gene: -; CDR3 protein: CASTLGDSDYEQYF; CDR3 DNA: TGTGCCAGCACCCTGGGGGACTCAGACTACGAGCAGTACTTC
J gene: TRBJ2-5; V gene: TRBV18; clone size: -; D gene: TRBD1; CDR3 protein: CASSPHRGPLYQETQYF; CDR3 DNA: TGTGCCAGCTCACCGCACAGGGGGCCCCTTTACCAAGAGACCCAGTACTTC
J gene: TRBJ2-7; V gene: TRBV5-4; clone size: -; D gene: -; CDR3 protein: CASSSGLGSHEQYF; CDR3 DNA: TGTGCCAGCAGCTCTGGACTTGGGAGCCACGAGCAGTACTTC
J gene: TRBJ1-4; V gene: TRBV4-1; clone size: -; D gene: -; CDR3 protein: CASSRAPRQVATNEKLFF; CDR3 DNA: TGCGCCAGCAGCCGAGCACCCCGACAGGTTGCAACTAATGAAAAACTGTTTTTT
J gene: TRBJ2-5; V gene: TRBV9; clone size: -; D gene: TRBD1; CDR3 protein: CASSVVQGVDQETQYF; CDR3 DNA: TGTGCCAGCAGCGTAGTACAGGGGGTCGACCAAGAGACCCAGTACTTC
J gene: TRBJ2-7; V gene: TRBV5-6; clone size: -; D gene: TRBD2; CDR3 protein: CASSGVSGSAYEQYF; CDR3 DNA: TGTGCCAGCAGCGGAGTTAGCGGGAGTGCCTACGAGCAGTACTTC
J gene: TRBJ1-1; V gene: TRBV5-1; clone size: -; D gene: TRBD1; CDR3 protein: CASSQGQGYGITEAFF; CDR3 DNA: TGCGCCAGCAGCCAAGGACAGGGGTATGGAATCACTGAAGCTTTCTTT
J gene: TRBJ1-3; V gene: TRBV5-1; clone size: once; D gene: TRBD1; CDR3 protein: CASSPTGAGGNTIYF; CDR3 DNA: TGCGCCAGCAGCCCGACAGGGGCGGGGGGAAACACCATATATTTT
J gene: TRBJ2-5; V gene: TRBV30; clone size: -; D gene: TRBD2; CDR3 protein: CASTKTSAKTQYF; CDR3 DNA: TGTGCCTCGACGAAGACTAGCGCGAAGACCCAGTACTTC
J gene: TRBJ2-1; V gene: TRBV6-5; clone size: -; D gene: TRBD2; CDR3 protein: CASSYQRGLVTQFF; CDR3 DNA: TGTGCCAGCAGTTACCAGCGGGGACTAGTAACGCAGTTCTTC
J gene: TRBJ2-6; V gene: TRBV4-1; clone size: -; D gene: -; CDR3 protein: CASSQGGGRVRGANVLTF; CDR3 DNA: TGCGCCAGCAGCCAAGGAGGTGGCAGAGTACGTGGGGCCAACGTCCTGACTTTC
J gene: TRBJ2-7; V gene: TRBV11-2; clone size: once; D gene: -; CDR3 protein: CASSLEDWSYEQYF; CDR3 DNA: TGTGCCAGCAGCTTAGAAGACTGGTCCTACGAGCAGTACTTC
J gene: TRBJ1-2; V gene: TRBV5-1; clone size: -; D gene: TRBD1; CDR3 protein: CASSGTGADGYTF; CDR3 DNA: TGCGCCAGCAGCGGGACAGGGGCGGATGGCTACACCTTC
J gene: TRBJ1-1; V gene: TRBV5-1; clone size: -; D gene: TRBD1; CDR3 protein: CASSITGDTEAFF; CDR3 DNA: TGCGCCAGCAGCATAACAGGGGACACTGAAGCTTTCTTT
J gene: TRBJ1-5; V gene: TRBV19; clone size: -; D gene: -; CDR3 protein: CASSIGAGQAGSNQPQHF; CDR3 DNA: TGTGCCAGTAGTATAGGGGCAGGCCAGGCCGGTAGCAATCAGCCCCAGCATTTT
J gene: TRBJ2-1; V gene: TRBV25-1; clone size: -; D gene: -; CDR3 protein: CASSELGEYNEQFF; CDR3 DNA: TGTGCCAGCAGTGAACTCGGGGAGTACAATGAGCAGTTCTTC
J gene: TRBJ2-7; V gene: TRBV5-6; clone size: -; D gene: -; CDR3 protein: CASSLVFDSASYEQYF; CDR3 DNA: TGTGCCAGCAGCTTGGTCTTCGACAGTGCCTCCTACGAGCAGTACTTC
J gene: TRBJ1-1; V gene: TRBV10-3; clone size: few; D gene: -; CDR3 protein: CATVESNTEAFF; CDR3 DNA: TGTGCCACCGTCGAGTCGAACACTGAAGCTTTCTTT
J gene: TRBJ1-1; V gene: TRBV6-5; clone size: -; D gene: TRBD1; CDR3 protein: CASSLTGVATEAFF; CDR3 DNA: TGTGCCAGCAGCCTAACAGGGGTGGCAACTGAAGCTTTCTTT
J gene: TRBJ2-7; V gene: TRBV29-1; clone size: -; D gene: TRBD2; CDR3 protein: CSVAGRDSSEQYF; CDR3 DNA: TGCAGCGTAGCGGGAAGGGACTCCTCGGAGCAGTACTTC
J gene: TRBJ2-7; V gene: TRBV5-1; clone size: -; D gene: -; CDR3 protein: CASSLGGREQYF; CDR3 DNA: TGCGCCAGCAGCTTGGGGGGCAGGGAGCAGTACTTC